This T cell receptor (beta chain) was retrieved from a study of blood T cell repertoires in COVID-19. For the study at large: Sites in the United States, Italy and Spain provided acute and convalescent COVID-19 samples.

The V gene lost 8 bases and the J gene lost 1 base, with 8 bases spanning the gap. The CDR3 covers 13 residues. The germline gives CDR1 WSHSY, CDR2 SAAADI. Assay: immunoSEQ multiplex PCR; the TCRdb copy retains only in-frame clones and omits some. Found here are around 250,000 clones, 75% to 90% of them singletons; the top ten hold 1.9%. The receptor's source is a woman in her fifties or sixties who had recovered from COVID-19. The sequenced sample was PBMCs or T cells enriched from blood (not recorded which). J is TRBJ2-2 and V is TRBV10-2; D perhaps matches TRBD2 (6 bases). The DNA for the CDR3 is TGCGCCAGCGGCGGGATGAACACCGGGGAGCTGTTTTTT. It is translated as CASGGMNTGELFF.